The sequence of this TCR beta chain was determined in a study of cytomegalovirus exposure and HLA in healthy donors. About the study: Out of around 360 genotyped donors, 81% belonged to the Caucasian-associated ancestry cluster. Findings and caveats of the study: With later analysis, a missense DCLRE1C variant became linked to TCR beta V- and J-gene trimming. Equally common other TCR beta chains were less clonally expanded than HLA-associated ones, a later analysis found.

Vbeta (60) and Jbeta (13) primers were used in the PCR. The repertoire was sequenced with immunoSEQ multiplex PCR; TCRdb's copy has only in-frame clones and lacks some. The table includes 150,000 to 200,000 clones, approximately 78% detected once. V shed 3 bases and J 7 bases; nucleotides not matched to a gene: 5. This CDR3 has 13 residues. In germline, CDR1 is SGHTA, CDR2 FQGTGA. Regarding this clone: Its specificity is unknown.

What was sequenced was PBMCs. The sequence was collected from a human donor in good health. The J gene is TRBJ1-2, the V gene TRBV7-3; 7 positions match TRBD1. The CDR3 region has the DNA TGTGCCAGCAGCTTCCAGCAGGGGGTTGGCTACACCTTC. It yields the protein CASSFQQGVGYTF.